This TCR beta chain emerged from a study of T-cell reconstitution after alpha-beta-depleted transplantation in children. Findings and caveats of the study: High day-60 TCRbeta diversity in some patients came from surviving recipient T cells and thymic progenitors. T cells produced anew were the main source of T-cell counts and diversity one year after transplant. After transplant, at about two months, alpha-beta T cells were reportedly derived from several hundred expanded graft clones.

Trimming shortened V by 3 bases and J by 0 bases, and 18 bases separated the two germline ends. This CDR3 comprises 18 residues. Germline CDR1 is SGHAT and CDR2 is FQNNGV. Unique molecular identifiers were used in preparing the TCRbeta library. TCRdb re-called the PCR reads with MiXCR, one entry per CDR3 protein. The sample shows 530,000 or so distinct CDR3 sequences, over 25% of them seen only once. As for this clonotype: What it binds is not known.

The chain uses TRBV11-2 and TRBJ2-4; TRBD1 might be the D (6 bases). The source is a boy under two years old with Wiskott-Aldrich syndrome, due to receive a stem cell transplant. The sample in question was PBMCs, obtained before TCRalphabeta/CD19-depleted stem cell transplant. CDR3 residues: CASSFKPGHLLAKNIQYF. CDR3 nucleotides: TGTGCCAGCAGCTTCAAACCGGGACACCTCCTAGCCAAAAACATTCAGTACTTC.